Reported below is one T cell receptor (beta chain). This sample is drawn from a study of cytomegalovirus exposure and HLA in healthy donors. It was with 60 Vbeta and 13 Jbeta primers that the PCR ran. Profiled with immunoSEQ multiplex PCR; TCRdb holds only in-frame clones, not every one. Among 150,000 to 200,000 clones, around 81% were seen once, and the ten largest hold approximately 2%. Material for sequencing was PBMCs. The sequence derives from a woman younger than 45 in good health and CMV-seropositive.

CDR3 loop: CASSLGTGVPMNTEAFF. CDR3 bases: TGTGCCAGCAGCTTAGGGACAGGAGTTCCAATGAACACTGAAGCTTTCTTT. The chain couples TRBV7-8 to TRBJ1-1; 7 bases line up with TRBD1. In germline, CDR1 is SGHVS, CDR2 FQNEAQ. The CDR3 spans 17 residues. The junction had 8 bases not matched to a gene; V was cut back by 1 base and J by 0 bases.